The clone carrying this T cell receptor (beta chain) was seen many times. Its antigen is not known. This entry belongs to a study of Graves' ophthalmopathy and Graves' hyperthyroidism. Excluded: other autoimmune disease, uncontrolled infection, pregnancy or lactation. This CDR3 has 15 residues. The ends were cut back, 3 bases at V and 4 bases at J, with 13 bases in the middle. Per germline, CDR1 SEHNR and CDR2 FQNEAQ (reference sequence). TCR beta CDR3 regions were amplified from RNA transcripts. HTBI-primed first-round RT-PCR preceded second-round multiplex PCR. TCRdb called the multiplex PCR reads again in MiXCR, with one record for every CDR3 protein. Of about 740,000 distinct CDR3 sequences in the sample, 35% to 50% were seen once. Findings of the study overall: Ophthalmopathy and stable hyperthyroidism were discriminated by a 13-signature model, with about 90% sensitivity and approximately 77% specificity. Ophthalmopathy progression prediction by the model yielded a sensitivity of 55% to 71% and a specificity of 72.22%.

The clonotype originates from an adult man with Graves' ophthalmopathy. Sample: peripheral blood. The chain joins TRBV7-9 to TRBJ1-5, with D possibly being TRBD1 (6 bases). This chain's CDR3 is CASSLIGTKNQPQHF. The CDR3 nucleotides are TGTGCCAGCAGCTTGATCGGGACAAAGAATCAGCCCCAGCATTTT.